This TCR beta chain was sequenced in a study of blood T cell repertoires in COVID-19. Study-wide context: PBMCs, B-cell-depleted T cells, or T cells provided the cDNA or gDNA that made up the material.

Germline CDR1 and CDR2: SGHTA and FQGNSA. Trimming took 5 bases from V and 5 from J, leaving 12 bases between them. This CDR3 has 13 residues. Clones were read by immunoSEQ multiplex PCR, and TCRdb kept only the in-frame ones, dropping some. The data show 180,000 or so clones, with approximately 80% seen just once and approximately 10% held by the top ten. Allocation to cohorts depended on clinical history reported by the participants. Donors in Cohort 3 counted as recovered after two negative PCRs, clearance, or symptom resolution. In its sample, this clone was seen once. The sequencing input was PBMCs or T cells enriched from blood (not recorded which). This clonotype originated in a man aged 50 or older who had recovered from COVID-19. V usage is TRBV7-2 and J usage is TRBJ1-1; no definite D call. CDR3: CASSTTEGTEAFF. CDR3 nucleotide sequence: TGTGCCAGCAGCACCACGGAGGGAACTGAAGCTTTCTTT. The full variable domain, with the rest looked up from reference TRBV7-2 and TRBJ1-1, is GAGVSQSPSNKVTEKGKDVELRCDPISGHTALYWYRQSLGQGLEFLIYFQGNSAPDKSGLPSDRFSAERTGGSVSTLTIQRTQQEDSAVYLCASSTTEGTEAFFGQGTRLTVV.